The next 20 T cell receptor beta chains were all read from a single sample in a study of human T cells and chemical hapten exposure. Specified time point: patch test 1, 2 weeks after DPC sensitization. Indicated treatment: therapeutic diphenylcyclopropenone sensitization with weekly scalp DPC. TCRdb redid the calling of the RACE reads with MiXCR, one entry per CDR3 protein. The data hold some 110,000 distinct CDR3 sequences, with about 12% observed a single time. Sequenced here: whole blood, sampled in connection with sensitization to the hapten diphenylcyclopropenone (DPC). These receptors were collected from a woman between 45 and 60 years old with alopecia areata. Some clones in this sample may be carry-over from other donors' samples.

This clonotype showed up just a few times. This sequence joins TRBV29-1 and TRBJ2-5; maybe TRBD1 (6 bases). CDR3 length: 14 residues. CDR1 is SQVTM and CDR2 is ANQGSEA in the germline V gene. V gave up 0 bases and J gave up 4 bases, with 12 bases separating them. The CDR3 region has the DNA TGCAGCGTTGAAGATCGGACAGTTGGAGAGACCCAGTACTTC. Translated: CSVEDRTVGETQYF.

The chain combines TRBV2 with TRBJ1-3; 8 nucleotides line up with TRBD1. The junction had 14 bases not matched to a gene; V was cut back by 5 bases and J by 2 bases. The germline gives CDR1 SNHLY, CDR2 FYNNEI. The CDR3 spans 18 residues. Written as DNA, the CDR3 is TGTGCCAGCAGTCTCAGGGATCCAGGGGGCATAGCTGGAAACACCATATATTTT. It is translated as CASSLRDPGGIAGNTIYF.

The rearrangement joins TRBV6-5 to TRBJ2-1; TRBD2 might be the D (6 bases). Per the germline V gene, CDR1 is MNHEY and CDR2 is SVGAGI. The CDR3 consists of 16 residues. Trimming cost V 5 bases and J 4 bases, with 18 bases left between them. CDR3 coding DNA: TGTGCCAGCAGTATGACTAGTGCGGCATCATACAATGAGCAGTTCTTC. Amino acid sequence: CASSMTSAASYNEQFF.

This clonotype was seen at least ten times. The chain combines TRBV6-1 with TRBJ2-7; no clear D. Germline V lookup: CDR1 MNHNS, CDR2 SASEGT. V shed 8 bases and J shed 3 bases, with 11 bases lying between them. The CDR3 has 12 residues. Here the CDR3 DNA reads TGTGCCAGCGCCCGAGACCACTACGAGCAGTACTTC. Encoded protein: CASARDHYEQYF.

This clonotype has more than one count but fewer than ten. J is TRBJ1-5 and V is TRBV6-2 or TRBV6-3; D is unresolved. The CDR3 is 12 amino acids. Germline CDR1 and CDR2: MNHEY and SVGEGT. V was trimmed by 2 bases and J by 9 bases, leaving 8 bases between them. The CDR3 coding sequence is TGTGCCAGCAGTTACGGAGTGGGGCCCCAGCATTTT. It specifies CASSYGVGPQHF.

This clonotype was detected ten times or more. In nucleotides, the CDR3 is TGCGCCAGCAGGACAGATAATGAAAAACTGTTTTTT. Amino acid sequence: CASRTDNEKLFF. The chain joins TRBV4-3 to TRBJ1-4; a weak D match, TRBD1 (5 bases). The CDR3 spans 12 residues. V lost 6 bases, J lost 4 bases, and 6 bases lay in between. Germline values: CDR1 LGHNA, CDR2 YSLEER.

The sample holds a few counts of this clonotype. The V and J genes are TRBV20-1 and TRBJ2-3, with TRBD1 matching over 7 bases. The J segment lost 4 bases and the V segment lost 7 bases, leaving 5 bases of the junction unmatched. The CDR3 extends over 12 amino acids. CDR1 and CDR2 from the germline V gene are DFQATT and SNEGSKA (reference sequence). As DNA, the CDR3 is TGCAGTGGGGACAGTAACGCAGATACGCAGTATTTT. Residues: CSGDSNADTQYF.

This chain links TRBV5-1 with TRBJ1-1; 7 bases agree with TRBD1. The trim removed 2 bases at V and 0 bases at J, leaving 10 bases unmatched. In germline, CDR1 is SGHRS, CDR2 YFSETQ. The CDR3 extends over 17 amino acids. CDR3 protein: CASSFGGGGSLNTEAFF. The CDR3 DNA sequence: TGCGCCAGCAGCTTTGGTGGAGGGGGCTCTTTGAACACTGAAGCTTTCTTT.

This clonotype was seen ten or more times. The chain carries TRBV4-3 and TRBJ2-1; possible D gene TRBD2, 6 bases. V was pared by 3 bases and J by 4 bases, with 13 bases between. The germline CDR1 and CDR2 sequences are LGHNA and YSLEER. The CDR3 is 15 residues long. CDR3 sequence (DNA): TGCGCCAGCAGCCACGATTATGGGGGGTACAATGAGCAGTTCTTC. Amino acids: CASSHDYGGYNEQFF.

This clonotype was seen at least ten times. The chain has TRBV9 and TRBJ2-3; D call uncertain. The V end was cut by 0 bases, the J end by 4 bases, with 9 bases between. The CDR3 has 14 amino acids. CDR1 is SGDLS, CDR2 YYNGEE, per germline. The CDR3 DNA follows: TGTGCCAGCAGCGTAGTAGATTTTGCAGATACGCAGTATTTT. Residues: CASSVVDFADTQYF.

This clonotype appeared a few times. The chain uses TRBV12-3 or TRBV12-4 and TRBJ1-1; no reliable D call. V lost 3 bases and J 1 base, leaving 9 bases between the germline ends. The CDR3 has 14 residues. CDR3 sequence reads: CASSFSSANTEAFF. For the CDR3, the DNA is TGTGCCAGCAGTTTTAGTTCGGCGAACACTGAAGCTTTCTTT.

This clonotype was found a few times. The rearrangement joins TRBV18 to TRBJ2-5; D unresolved. Trimming pared 0 bases from V and 1 base from J, leaving 12 bases between. CDR1 and CDR2 (germline): KGHSH, LQKENI. CDR3 length equals 16 residues. The DNA for the CDR3 is TGTGCCAGCTCACCACCGGCCCCCAGCCTCCAAGAGACCCAGTACTTC. Protein sequence: CASSPPAPSLQETQYF.

The gene calls are TRBV7-9 and TRBJ2-7, with a possible D match to TRBD1 (6 bases). CDR3 length equals 15 residues. V was pared by 1 base and J by 3 bases, with 13 bases between. CDR1 is SEHNR, CDR2 FQNEAQ, per germline (reference sequence). The CDR3 coding sequence is TGTGCCAGCAGCTTAGAAATGGGCAGGGGCTACGAGCAGTACTTC. This translates into CASSLEMGRGYEQYF.

In its sample, this clonotype was seen a few times. The chain joins TRBV6-2 or TRBV6-3 to TRBJ2-7; 9 bases agree with TRBD1. This CDR3 spans 13 amino acids. V shed 8 bases, J shed 0 bases, and the junction held 2 bases outside the gene matches. Germline CDR1 is MNHEY and CDR2 is SVGEGT. CDR3 amino acids: CASRTGVSYEQYF. The CDR3 DNA follows: TGTGCCAGCCGGACAGGGGTCTCCTACGAGCAGTACTTC.

This clonotype appeared many times. The V and J genes are TRBV10-3 and TRBJ2-7; D call uncertain. V lost 2 bases, J lost 4 bases, and 6 bases lay in between. This CDR3 has 12 residues. Per germline, CDR1 ENHRY and CDR2 SYGVKD. CDR3 DNA sequence: TGTGCCATCAGTGAGGTATCGTACGAGCAGTACTTC. It yields the protein CAISEVSYEQYF.

This clonotype was detected ten times or more. The gene calls are TRBV18 and TRBJ2-5; maybe TRBD1 (6 bases). Germline-derived CDR1 and CDR2 are KGHSH and LQKENI. V was pared by 2 bases and J by 4 bases, with 14 bases between. This CDR3 is 15 amino acids long. The CDR3 reads CASSPSSGARETQYF. CDR3 sequence (DNA): TGTGCCAGCTCACCATCGTCAGGGGCCAGAGAGACCCAGTACTTC.

The table lists this clonotype with many counts. The V call is TRBV7-7, the J call TRBJ1-1; D is uncertain. Germline V gene lookup returns CDR1 SSHAT and CDR2 FNYEAQ (reference sequence). Trimming shortened V by 5 bases and J by 1 base, and 8 bases separated the two germline ends. The CDR3 sequence is 13 residues long. CDR3: CASSRGPNTEAFF. For the CDR3, the DNA is TGTGCCAGCAGCCGTGGGCCGAACACTGAAGCTTTCTTT.

This clonotype was observed at least ten times. This rearrangement joins TRBV5-5 to TRBJ1-6; weak D call: TRBD1 (5 bases). The V gene lost 3 bases and the J gene lost 9 bases, with 16 bases spanning the gap. CDR1 and CDR2 from the germline V gene are SGHKS and YYEKEE (reference sequence). The CDR3 contains 15 residues. CDR3: CASSSSSAGGSPLHF. CDR3 coding DNA: TGTGCCAGCAGCTCTTCGTCGGCGGGGGGTTCACCCCTCCACTTT.

In this sample, this clonotype turned up a few times. The V gene is TRBV28, the J gene TRBJ2-7; D might be TRBD1 (5 bases). V was shortened by 2 bases and J by 5 bases, with 16 bases between the two germline ends. In germline, CDR1 is MDHEN, CDR2 SYDVKM. The CDR3 extends over 15 amino acids. CDR3 DNA sequence: TGTGCCAGCAGTTTAACCCCGCAGGGTGCAAACGAGCAGTACTTC. As protein: CASSLTPQGANEQYF.

J is TRBJ2-7 and V is TRBV29-1; 9 bases are a match to TRBD1. CDR3 length: 14 amino acids. Germline assignment: CDR1 SQVTM and CDR2 ANQGSEA. The junction had 7 bases not matched to a gene; V was cut back by 1 base and J by 6 bases. CDR3: CSVEGDRGFGEQYF. For the CDR3, the DNA is TGCAGCGTTGAAGGAGACAGGGGGTTTGGCGAGCAGTACTTC.